This T cell receptor (beta chain) was identified in a study of blood T cell repertoires in COVID-19. Clones were read by immunoSEQ multiplex PCR, and TCRdb kept only the in-frame ones, dropping some. The sample lists around 140,000 clones; roughly 80% were seen once. The CDR3 runs 13 residues. Per germline, CDR1 LNHDA and CDR2 SQIVND (reference sequence). Trimming cost V 6 bases and J 3 bases, with 11 bases left between them. The rearrangement uses TRBV19 and TRBJ1-1; D might be TRBD1 (5 bases). The receptor was derived from a man aged 65 to 85 who had recovered from COVID-19. Sequencing was done on a sample of peripheral blood. CDR3 nucleotide sequence: TGTGCCAGTAGGTCAGGGCCTTACACTGAAGCTTTCTTT. It specifies CASRSGPYTEAFF.